This TCR beta chain was captured by sequencing in a study of blood T cells in healthy people across ages. At the level of the study: Template-switching capture recovered about one barcoded beta molecule per two T cells. Study-level points and caveats: TCR beta diversity per million T cells fell roughly linearly with age. Aged donors had fewer naive CD4+ cells and lower diversity than long-lived donors.

Note on this clonotype: Its antigen is still unknown.

The CDR3 covers 17 residues. V shed 6 bases and J 4 bases; nucleotides not matched to a gene: 12. Germline V gives CDR1 SGHVS, CDR2 FQNEAQ. Sample-barcoded 5' priming and a J-beta primer mix drove a second PCR of roughly 7 to 11 cycles. TCRdb ran MiXCR on the 5' RACE reads and lists one entry per CDR3 protein. The sample carries approximately 800,000 distinct CDR3 sequences, approximately 59% recorded once. The sequenced sample consisted of blood. V is TRBV7-8 and J is TRBJ2-1, with TRBD1 identical over 10 bases. This sequence originates from a man aged 25 to 45 in good health. In nucleotides, the CDR3 is TGTGCCAGCAGTTCAATCCTAGGACAGGGGGGTTACAATGAGCAGTTCTTC. This gives the protein CASSSILGQGGYNEQFF. The full variable domain, its missing parts supplied by reference TRBV7-8 and TRBJ2-1, is GAGVSQSPRYKVAKRGQDVALRCDPISGHVSLFWYQQALGQGPEFLTYFQNEAQLDKSGLPSDRFFAERPEGSVSTLKIQRTQQEDSAVYLCASSSILGQGGYNEQFFGPGTRLTVL.